This record concerns one TCR beta chain sequence. Its antigen is undetermined. Given a much more abundant clone one base away, this may be a read error. Molecular barcoding with unique molecular identifiers was used for the TCRbeta library. TCRdb independently ran MiXCR on the PCR reads; one entry per CDR3 protein. Of some 200,000 distinct CDR3 sequences in the sample, roughly a tenth were seen once. The CDR3 covers 19 residues. CDR1 SGHAT and CDR2 FQDESV come from the germline V gene (reference sequence). These data belong to a study of T-cell reconstitution after alpha-beta-depleted transplantation in children. Whole-study findings and limits: Certain patients had high TCRbeta diversity at day 60, and it came from recipient T cells and thymic progenitors that survived. Several hundred rapidly expanded clones from non-depleted graft cells reportedly supplied alpha-beta T cells about two months post-transplant. T-cell counts and diversity at one year post-transplant came mainly from newly produced T cells.

Sequencing used PBMCs, obtained before TCRalphabeta/CD19-depleted stem cell transplant. The chain has TRBV11-1 and TRBJ2-6; tentative D call: TRBD2 (6 bases). The clonotype was recovered from a child under two years old with acute myeloid leukemia, due to receive a stem cell transplant. CDR3 amino acids: CATSLEWDSLYSGANVLTF. CDR3 nucleotide sequence: TGTGCCACCAGCTTAGAGTGGGACTCTCTGTACTCTGGGGCCAACGTCCTGACTTTC.